This entry lists 20 T cell receptor beta chains sequenced from one sample in a study of early T cells in non-severe SARS-CoV-2 infection. MiXCR was run by TCRdb on the 5' RACE reads, yielding one entry per CDR3 protein. The sample consists of tens of thousands of distinct CDR3 sequences, roughly 5.4% of them appearing once. The material sequenced was whole blood. These receptors came from an adult who was a healthcare worker with PCR-confirmed SARS-CoV-2 infection or an uninfected control (not recorded which).

In this sample, this clonotype is medium-sized. CDR3 in amino acids: CASSLEGQFSYEQYF. The CDR3 coding sequence is TGTGCCAGCAGCTTAGAAGGTCAGTTCTCCTACGAGCAGTACTTC. V is TRBV7-8 and J is TRBJ2-7; D not resolved. Germline-derived CDR1 and CDR2 are SGHVS and FQNEAQ. Between the trimmed V and J ends, which lost 1 base and 0 bases, there was a span of 10 bases. This CDR3 region has 15 residues.

The chain uses TRBV18 and TRBJ1-6; unclear D gene. V was cut by 1 base and J by 7 bases, with 17 bases left in between. The CDR3 totals 17 residues. The germline V gene has CDR1 KGHSH and CDR2 LQKENI. The CDR3 nucleotides are TGTGCCAGCTCACCACTCCGCCGAACTGGGGAAAATTCACCCCTCCACTTT. As protein: CASSPLRRTGENSPLHF.

This clonotype was observed many times. This chain joins TRBV6-2 or TRBV6-3 and TRBJ2-3; D possibly uses TRBD1 or TRBD2 (5 bases each). Looked up from germline, CDR1 is MNHEY and CDR2 is SVGEGT. CDR3 length: 18 residues. Trimming took 2 bases from V and 6 from J, leaving 24 bases between them. CDR3 region: CASSYLQKTGTQPDTQYF. The CDR3 nucleotides read TGTGCCAGCAGTTACCTCCAAAAAACCGGGACCCAGCCGGATACGCAGTATTTT.

This clonotype was recorded many times. The CDR3 nucleotides are TGTGCCAGCAGCTTAACAGTGAACACTGAAGCTTTCTTT. Its protein is CASSLTVNTEAFF. The chain joins TRBV7-2 to TRBJ1-1; D is undetermined. The CDR3 totals 13 residues. The germline V and J ends were trimmed by 2 bases and 0 bases, with 4 bases remaining between them. Germline V gene lookup returns CDR1 SGHTA and CDR2 FQGNSA.

This clonotype was recorded a few times. V and J are TRBV25-1 and TRBJ2-1; TRBD2 agrees at 13 bases. V shed 4 bases and J 6 bases; nucleotides not matched to a gene: 6. This CDR3 region has 16 residues. CDR1 and CDR2 (germline): MGHDK, SYGVNS. The CDR3 coding sequence is TGTGCCAGCAGTGTACCGGGACTAGCGGGATCCAATGAGCAGTTCTTC. It specifies CASSVPGLAGSNEQFF.

The V gene is TRBV7-2, the J gene TRBJ2-1, with TRBD2 matching 7 bases. Germline lookup yields CDR1 SGHTA and CDR2 FQGNSA. Trimming at V came to 1 base and at J to 5 bases, leaving 5 bases not matched to a gene. The CDR3 has 15 residues. CDR3 sequence reads: CASSLVTGGHNEQFF. The CDR3 DNA sequence: TGTGCCAGCAGCTTAGTCACGGGGGGACACAATGAGCAGTTCTTC. Supplemented by reference TRBV7-2 and TRBJ2-1, the full variable domain reads GAGVSQSPSNKVTEKGKDVELRCDPISGHTALYWYRQSLGQGLEFLIYFQGNSAPDKSGLPSDRFSAERTGGSVSTLTIQRTQQEDSAVYLCASSLVTGGHNEQFFGPGTRLTVL.

The chain employs TRBV20-1 and TRBJ2-3; 9 bases fit TRBD2. Germline-derived CDR1 and CDR2 are DFQATT and SNEGSKA (reference sequence). The CDR3 runs to 17 residues. Trimming at V came to 2 bases and at J to 0 bases, leaving 9 bases not matched to a gene. In DNA, the CDR3 is TGCAGTGCTAGATCCCTGAGACTAGCGGCAAGCACAGATACGCAGTATTTT. The encoded protein is CSARSLRLAASTDTQYF.

This clonotype was seen ten or more times. V is TRBV11-2 and J is TRBJ1-1; a possible D gene is TRBD1 (5 bases). The CDR3 extends over 13 amino acids. The germline V gene has CDR1 SGHAT and CDR2 FQNNGV. Trimming removed 0 bases at V and 12 bases at J, with 14 bases between. CDR3: CASSLDQGRVPFF. The DNA for the CDR3 is TGTGCCAGCAGCTTAGATCAGGGTAGGGTTCCTTTCTTT. Based on the CDR3 plus reference TRBV11-2 and TRBJ1-1, the full variable domain is EAGVAQSPRYKIIEKRQSVAFWCNPISGHATLYWYQQILGQGPKLLIQFQNNGVVDDSQLPKDRFSAERLKGVDSTLKIQPAKLEDSAVYLCASSLDQGRVPFFGQGTRLTVV.

This clonotype was counted ten times or more. This chain links TRBV6-2 or TRBV6-3 with TRBJ2-7; 9 bases are shared with TRBD1. CDR1 MNHEY and CDR2 SVGEGT come from the germline V gene. The CDR3 runs 16 residues. Trimming removed 7 bases from V and 3 bases from J; junction bases left unmatched: 13. Here the CDR3 DNA reads TGTGCCAGCACCCCCCTCACCGGGACAGGGATCTACGAGCAGTACTTC. Residues: CASTPLTGTGIYEQYF.

V gene TRBV9 combines with J gene TRBJ1-1, with a tentative D call TRBD1 (6 bases). The V end lost 2 bases, the J end lost 1 base, and 9 bases lay between the germline ends. The CDR3 runs to 14 residues. Germline CDR1 and CDR2: SGDLS and YYNGEE. The CDR3 region is CASSVQGPNTEAFF. In DNA form, the CDR3 reads TGTGCCAGCAGCGTCCAGGGGCCGAACACTGAAGCTTTCTTT.

This clonotype occurred many times. This chain joins TRBV7-9 and TRBJ2-4; 7 bases are shared with TRBD1. The CDR3 spans 16 residues. Losses at the gene ends were 5 bases for V and 0 bases for J; bases not matched to a gene: 7. Germline values: CDR1 SEHNR, CDR2 FQNEAQ (reference sequence). CDR3: CASSAGQVLAKNIQYF. The CDR3 nucleotides are TGTGCCAGCAGCGCCGGACAGGTACTAGCCAAAAACATTCAGTACTTC.

V is TRBV11-2 and J is TRBJ2-3, with 8 bases matching TRBD2. There are 19 residues in the CDR3. Germline V gene data show CDR1 as SGHAT and CDR2 as FQNNGV. V lost 5 bases and J lost 0; bases outside the gene matches: 16. CDR3 sequence: CASSTGGNYQRGSTDTQYF. CDR3 nucleotide sequence: TGTGCCAGCAGCACCGGAGGGAATTACCAGCGGGGGAGCACAGATACGCAGTATTTT.

The V and J genes are TRBV7-9 and TRBJ1-6, with D possibly being TRBD1 (5 bases). Deletions cut 5 bases from V and 7 bases from J, with 15 bases between. Germline-derived CDR1 and CDR2 are SEHNR and FQNEAQ (reference sequence). The CDR3 runs 15 residues. CDR3 residues: CASSPSRWGNSPLHF. The CDR3 coding sequence is TGTGCCAGCAGCCCATCCCGATGGGGGAATTCACCCCTCCACTTT.

The table lists this clonotype with many counts. The chain carries TRBV6-2 or TRBV6-3 and TRBJ2-2; 14 bases fit TRBD2. J lost 7 bases, V lost 0 bases, and 10 bases had no gene match. The CDR3 is 19 amino acids. The germline gives CDR1 MNHEY, CDR2 SVGEGT. Here the CDR3 reads CASSYSKDTGLAGVGELFF. The CDR3 DNA reads TGTGCCAGCAGTTACTCGAAAGATACGGGACTAGCGGGAGTCGGGGAGCTGTTTTTT.

This clonotype occurred many times. The chain couples TRBV7-2 to TRBJ2-1, with D maybe TRBD1 (5 bases). The V end lost 7 bases, the J end lost 7 bases, and 17 bases lay between the germline ends. CDR1 is SGHTA and CDR2 is FQGNSA in the germline V gene. The CDR3 has 14 amino acids. CDR3 in DNA: TGTGCCAGCACCGCCAGGGTTTGGGTAAATGAGCAGTTCTTC. It yields the protein CASTARVWVNEQFF.

This clonotype was found many times. The CDR3, as DNA: TGTGCCAGCAGCTTAGAAAGGGCCCAGCCCCAGCATTTT. It translates to CASSLERAQPQHF. The chain couples TRBV7-2 to TRBJ1-5; the D is unclear. V was trimmed by 1 base and J by 7 bases, leaving 8 bases between them. This CDR3 is 13 amino acids long. Per the germline V gene, CDR1 is SGHTA and CDR2 is FQGNSA.

There are a few counts of this clonotype. The chain uses TRBV2 and TRBJ2-1; D may correspond to TRBD1 or TRBD2 (5 bases each). CDR3 size: 13 residues. The V gene's germline CDR1 is SNHLY and CDR2 FYNNEI. Trimming took 6 bases from V and 8 from J, leaving 14 bases between them. The CDR3 sequence is CASSPLGDHEQFF. The CDR3 nucleotides are TGTGCCAGCAGCCCTTTGGGGGACCATGAGCAGTTCTTC. Looking up the rest from reference TRBV2 and TRBJ2-1 gives the full variable domain: EPEVTQTPSHQVTQMGQEVILRCVPISNHLYFYWYRQILGQKVEFLVSFYNNEISEKSEIFDDQFSVERPDGSNFTLKIRSTKLEDSAMYFCASSPLGDHEQFFGPGTRLTVL.

This sequence joins TRBV10-1 and TRBJ2-7, with D possibly matching TRBD1 (5 bases). The CDR3 spans 12 residues. Germline V gene lookup returns CDR1 WNHNN and CDR2 SYGVQD (reference sequence). Trimming pared 8 bases from V and 0 bases from J, leaving 8 bases between. The CDR3 nucleotides read TGCGCCAGCCACAGGAGCTCCTACGAGCAGTACTTC. Translated: CASHRSSYEQYF.

At least ten counts were recorded for this clonotype. V usage is TRBV20-1 and J usage is TRBJ2-7; TRBD1 agrees at 8 bases. The length of the CDR3 is 14 residues. Per the germline V gene, CDR1 is DFQATT and CDR2 is SNEGSKA (reference sequence). V trimming: 1 base; J trimming: 1 base; junction bases outside the gene matches: 3. The CDR3 protein is CSARGDRGSYEQYF. CDR3 DNA: TGCAGTGCTAGAGGTGACAGGGGTTCCTACGAGCAGTACTTC.

This clonotype came up a few times. This chain uses TRBV29-1 with TRBJ1-1; D gene uncertain. The CDR3 runs 12 residues. V lost 6 bases and J 2 bases, leaving 10 bases between the germline ends. CDR1 is SQVTM and CDR2 is ANQGSEA in the germline V gene. The CDR3 loop reads CSVYSANTEAFF. The DNA of the CDR3 is TGCAGCGTATACTCAGCTAACACTGAAGCTTTCTTT.